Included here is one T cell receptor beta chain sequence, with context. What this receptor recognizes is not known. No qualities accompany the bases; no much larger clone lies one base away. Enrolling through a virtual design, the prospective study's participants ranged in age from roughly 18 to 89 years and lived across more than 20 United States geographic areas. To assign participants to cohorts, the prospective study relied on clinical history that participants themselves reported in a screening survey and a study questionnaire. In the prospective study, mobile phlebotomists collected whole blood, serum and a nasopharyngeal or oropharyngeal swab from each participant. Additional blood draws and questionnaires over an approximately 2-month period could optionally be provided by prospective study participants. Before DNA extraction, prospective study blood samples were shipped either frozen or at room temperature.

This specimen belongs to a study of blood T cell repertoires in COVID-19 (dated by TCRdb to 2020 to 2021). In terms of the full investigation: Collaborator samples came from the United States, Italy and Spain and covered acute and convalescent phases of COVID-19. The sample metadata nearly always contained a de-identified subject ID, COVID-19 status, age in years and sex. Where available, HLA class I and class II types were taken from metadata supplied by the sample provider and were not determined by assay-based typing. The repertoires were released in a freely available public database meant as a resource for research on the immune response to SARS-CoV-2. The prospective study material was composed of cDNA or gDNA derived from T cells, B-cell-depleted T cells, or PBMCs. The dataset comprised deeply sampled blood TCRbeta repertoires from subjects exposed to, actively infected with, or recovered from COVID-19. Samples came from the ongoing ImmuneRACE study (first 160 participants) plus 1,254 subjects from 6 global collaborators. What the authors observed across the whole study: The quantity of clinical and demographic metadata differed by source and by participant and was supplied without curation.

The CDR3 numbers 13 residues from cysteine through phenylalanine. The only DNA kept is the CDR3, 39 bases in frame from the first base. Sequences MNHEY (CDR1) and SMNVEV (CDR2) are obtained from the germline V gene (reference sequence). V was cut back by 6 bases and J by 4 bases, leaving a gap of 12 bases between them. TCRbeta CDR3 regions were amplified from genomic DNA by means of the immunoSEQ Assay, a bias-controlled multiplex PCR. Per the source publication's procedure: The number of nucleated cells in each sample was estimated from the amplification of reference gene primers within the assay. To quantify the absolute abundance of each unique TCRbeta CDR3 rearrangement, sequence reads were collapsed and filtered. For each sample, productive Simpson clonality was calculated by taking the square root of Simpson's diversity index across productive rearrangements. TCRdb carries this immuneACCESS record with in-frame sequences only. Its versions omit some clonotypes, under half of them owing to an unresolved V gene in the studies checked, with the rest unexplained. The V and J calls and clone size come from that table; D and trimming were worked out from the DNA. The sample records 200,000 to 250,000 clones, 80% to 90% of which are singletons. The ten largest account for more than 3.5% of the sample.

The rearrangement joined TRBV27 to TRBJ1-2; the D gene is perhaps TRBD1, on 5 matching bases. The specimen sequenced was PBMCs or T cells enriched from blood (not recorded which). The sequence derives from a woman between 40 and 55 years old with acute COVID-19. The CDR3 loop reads CASSPAGVYGYTF. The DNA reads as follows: TGTGCCAGCAGCCCCGCGGGGGTCTATGGCTACACCTTC.